The present T cell receptor (beta chain) was sequenced within a study of identical twins. TCRdb itself ran the 5' RACE reads through MiXCR, one entry per CDR3 protein. The table has 600,000 to 850,000 distinct CDR3 sequences, around a sixth seen once. Germline CDR1 and CDR2: SQVTM and ANQGSEA. The CDR3 extends over 13 amino acids. The V gene end was trimmed by 6 bases and the J gene end by 6 bases; junction bases not matched to a gene: 10. Separately, the same data were catalogued under a study of T cells expressing NK-cell markers. That report adds: Among eight sequenced donors, seven carried HCMV seropositivity while one was seronegative.

The V call is TRBV29-1, the J call TRBJ2-7; 8 nucleotides line up with TRBD1. Sequenced material: PBMCs. The origin of this receptor is a young woman in good health. The CDR3 sequence: CSVPGQGPPEQYF. The DNA of the CDR3 is TGCAGCGTACCTGGACAGGGTCCTCCCGAGCAGTACTTC.